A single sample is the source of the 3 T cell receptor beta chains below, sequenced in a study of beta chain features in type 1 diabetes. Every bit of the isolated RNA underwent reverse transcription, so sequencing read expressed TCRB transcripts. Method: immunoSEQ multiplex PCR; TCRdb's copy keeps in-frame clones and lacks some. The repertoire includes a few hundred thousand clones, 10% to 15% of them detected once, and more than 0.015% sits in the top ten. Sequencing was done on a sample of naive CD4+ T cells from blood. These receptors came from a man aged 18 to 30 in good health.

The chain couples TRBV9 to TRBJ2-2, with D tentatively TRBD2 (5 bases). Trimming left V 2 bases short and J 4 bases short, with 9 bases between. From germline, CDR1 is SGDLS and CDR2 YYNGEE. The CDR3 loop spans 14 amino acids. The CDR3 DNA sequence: TGTGCCAGCAGCGTGGGTAGCGCCACCGGGGAGCTGTTTTTT. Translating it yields CASSVGSATGELFF.

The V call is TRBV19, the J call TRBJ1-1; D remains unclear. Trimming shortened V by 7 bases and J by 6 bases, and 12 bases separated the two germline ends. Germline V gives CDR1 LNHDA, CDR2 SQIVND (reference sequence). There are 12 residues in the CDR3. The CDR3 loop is CASKARRPEAFF. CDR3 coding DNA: TGTGCCAGTAAGGCTAGGAGGCCTGAAGCTTTCTTT.

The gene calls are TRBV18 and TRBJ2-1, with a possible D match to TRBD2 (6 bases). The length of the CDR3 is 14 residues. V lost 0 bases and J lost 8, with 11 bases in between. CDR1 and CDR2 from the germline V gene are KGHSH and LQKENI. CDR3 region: CASSPPEGSYEQFF. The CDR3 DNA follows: TGTGCCAGCTCACCACCGGAGGGTAGCTATGAGCAGTTCTTC.